Following are 20 T cell receptor beta chains from one sample sequenced in a study of T cell clonality in common variable immunodeficiency. Only in-frame clones appear in the TCRdb table, and some are missing; sequencing was by immunoSEQ multiplex PCR. The table lists tens of thousands of clones, no singletons, with 1.7% in the top ten. Sequenced material: peripheral blood mononuclear cells. Receptor source: a person between 18 and 75 years old in good health.

This clone was seen repeatedly, ten times or more. The read comes to an end 3 residues before the CDR3 does, leaving the germline J gene to fill in the end. The chain couples TRBV19 to TRBJ1-4; TRBD1 matches 7 bases. CDR1 and CDR2 from the germline V gene are LNHDA and SQIVND (reference sequence). V gave up 10 bases and J gave up 5 bases; unmatched junction bases: 13. The length of the CDR3 is 15 residues. The CDR3 region is CATAEIRDRNEKLFF. CDR3 DNA (partial): TGTGCCACCGCTGAAATCCGGGACAGAAATGAAAAA.

The sample holds many counts of this clone. The DNA ends 3 residues before the CDR3 does, and the rest of the CDR3 is filled in from the germline J gene. J is TRBJ1-5 and V is TRBV19; weak D call: TRBD1 (6 bases). Deletions cut 7 bases from V and 3 bases from J, with 16 bases between. Germline V gene data show CDR1 as LNHDA and CDR2 as SQIVND (reference sequence). CDR3 length: 15 amino acids. The CDR3 protein is CASIMGGGYNQPQHF. The DNA read from the CDR3 is TGTGCCAGTATCATGGGAGGGGGTTACAATCAGCCC.

In this sample, this clone turned up many times. The read halts 3 residues ahead of the CDR3 end, with the missing end drawn from the germline J gene. The V gene is TRBV7-8, the J gene TRBJ1-1; D might be TRBD1 (6 bases). Germline V gives CDR1 SGHVS, CDR2 FQNEAQ. The germline V and J ends were trimmed by 4 bases and 5 bases, with 14 bases remaining between them. The CDR3 totals 14 residues. The CDR3 is CASSWAGGWTEAFF. The sequenced part of the CDR3 DNA is TGTGCCAGCAGCTGGGCGGGGGGCTGGACTGAA. Full variable domain (rest looked up from reference TRBV7-8 and TRBJ1-1): GAGVSQSPRYKVAKRGQDVALRCDPISGHVSLFWYQQALGQGPEFLTYFQNEAQLDKSGLPSDRFFAERPEGSVSTLKIQRTQQEDSAVYLCASSWAGGWTEAFFGQGTRLTVV.

This clone was picked up many times. The CDR3 is cut off 3 residues early in the read; its end comes from the germline J gene. The chain combines TRBV5-1 with TRBJ2-1, with 13 nucleotides matching TRBD2. The CDR3 has 15 residues. The V gene end was trimmed by 0 bases and the J gene end by 8 bases; junction bases not matched to a gene: 2. The germline gives CDR1 SGHRS, CDR2 YFSETQ. This chain's CDR3 is CASSLVLAGGDEQFF. The CDR3 DNA, read in part, is TGCGCCAGCAGCTTGGTACTAGCGGGAGGGGATGAG.

On this clone: The read halts 3 residues ahead of the CDR3 end, with the missing end drawn from the germline J gene. The rearrangement links TRBV7-2 to TRBJ2-7; the match to TRBD2 covers 11 bases. Losses at the gene ends were 0 bases for V and 4 bases for J; bases not matched to a gene: 5. Germline CDR1 and CDR2: SGHTA and FQGNSA. The CDR3 loop spans 16 amino acids. The CDR3 sequence: CASSLAPSGRLYEQYF. The DNA read from the CDR3 is TGTGCCAGCAGCTTAGCACCTAGCGGGAGGTTATACGAG.

This clone has at least ten counts. The read comes to an end 3 residues before the CDR3 does, leaving the germline J gene to fill in the end. The V and J genes are TRBV4-2 and TRBJ1-2; D call uncertain. Per germline, CDR1 LGHNA and CDR2 YNFKEQ. The V end was cut by 0 bases, the J end by 4 bases, with 18 bases between. The CDR3 totals 17 residues. The CDR3 sequence is CASSQDPFTALGYGYTF. The CDR3 bases that were read are TGTGCCAGCAGCCAAGATCCCTTTACAGCTCTTGGCTATGGC.

This clone was counted at least ten times. With the read ending 3 residues before the CDR3 end, the germline J gene is used to fill in that end. The chain couples TRBV29-1 to TRBJ2-7; a weak D match, TRBD1 (5 bases). Germline lookup yields CDR1 SQVTM and CDR2 ANQGSEA. This CDR3 region has 11 residues. The V and J ends lost 7 bases and 3 bases respectively, with 10 bases between them. The CDR3 region is CSATANYEQYF. The sequenced CDR3 bases are TGCAGCGCGACAGCTAACTACGAG.

About this clone itself: The read gets to within 3 residues of the CDR3 end, and the germline J gene fills in the rest. This chain uses TRBV5-1 with TRBJ2-7, with D maybe TRBD2 (5 bases). Trimming removed 5 bases at V and 1 base at J, with 16 bases between. Germline CDR1 reads SGHRS; CDR2 reads YFSETQ. The length of the CDR3 is 15 residues. CDR3 protein: CASRPVGLGSYEQYF. CDR3 DNA, as far as it was read: TGCGCCAGCAGGCCGGTCGGACTTGGGTCCTACGAG.

This clone was counted at least ten times. The CDR3 bases that were read are TGTGCCAGCAGCTGGGGCGGGGGGCGAAATCAGCCC. Translating it yields CASSWGGGRNQP. The CDR3 in its entirety is CASSWGGGRNQPQHF. This rearrangement joins TRBV7-2 to TRBJ1-5; TRBD1 is a possible D gene (6 bases). The observed sequence ends 3 residues before the CDR3 terminus, with the missing tail filled in from the germline J gene. Germline V gives CDR1 SGHTA, CDR2 FQGNSA. The CDR3 runs 15 residues. Trimming shortened V by 4 bases and J by 4 bases, and 14 bases separated the two germline ends. The full variable domain, in which reference TRBV7-2 and TRBJ1-5 provide the parts outside the CDR3, is GAGVSQSPSNKVTEKGKDVELRCDPISGHTALYWYRQSLGQGLEFLIYFQGNSAPDKSGLPSDRFSAERTGGSVSTLTIQRTQQEDSAVYLCASSWGGGRNQPQHFGDGTRLSIL.

This clone was counted at least ten times. The read terminates 3 residues before the CDR3 end, so the remaining end is supplied by the germline J gene. Other DNA sequences in this sample translate to the same CDR3. V is TRBV6-1 and J is TRBJ2-1; 9 nucleotides match TRBD2. CDR1 and CDR2 from the germline V gene are MNHNS and SASEGT. Trimming took 3 bases from V and 1 from J; bases not matched to a gene: 1. CDR3 length equals 15 residues. The sequenced part of the CDR3 DNA is TGTGCCAGCAGTGAGGCGGGAGGGTCCTACAATGAG. Its translation is CASSEAGGSYNE. The full CDR3 reads CASSEAGGSYNEQFF.

There are many counts of this clone. The covered CDR3 bases are TGTGCCTGGAGTGCCTCAGGGTTTTATGGC. It codes for CAWSASGFYG. The CDR3 as a whole reads CAWSASGFYGYTF. The chain couples TRBV30 to TRBJ1-2; a weak D match, TRBD1 (5 bases). The read halts 3 residues ahead of the CDR3 end, with the missing end drawn from the germline J gene. This CDR3 region has 13 residues. Germline loops: CDR1 GTSNPN, CDR2 SVGIG (reference sequence). Trimming removed 1 base from V and 5 bases from J, with 11 bases in between. Full variable domain (missing parts from reference TRBV30 and TRBJ1-2): SQTIHQWPATLVQPVGSPLSLECTVEGTSNPNLYWYRQAAGRGLQLLFYSVGIGQISSEVPQNLSASRPQDRQFILSSKKLLLSDSGFYLCAWSASGFYGYTFGSGTRLTVV.

This clone has more than one count but fewer than ten. The read comes to an end 3 residues before the CDR3 does, leaving the germline J gene to fill in the end. V is TRBV18 and J is TRBJ2-3; D is tentatively TRBD1 or TRBD2 (5 bases each). Germline V gene data show CDR1 as KGHSH and CDR2 as LQKENI. With 2 bases removed from V and 4 bases from J, the gap between germline ends came to 16 bases. The CDR3 loop spans 16 amino acids. The CDR3 bases that were read are TGTGCCAGCTCACCATCAGTGTTTGAGGGGTCAGATACG. It is translated as CASSPSVFEGSDT. From start to end, the CDR3 is CASSPSVFEGSDTQYF.

There are many counts of this clone. The sequenced fragment ends 3 residues before the CDR3 boundary, so the rest is inferred from the germline J gene. The chain employs TRBV5-1 and TRBJ1-2, with a weak D call TRBD1 (6 bases). The CDR3 is 16 amino acids. The V and J ends lost 3 bases and 0 bases respectively, with 15 bases between them. Germline V gives CDR1 SGHRS, CDR2 YFSETQ. The CDR3 here is CASSWNPGQPNYGYTF. CDR3 DNA (partial): TGCGCCAGCAGCTGGAATCCGGGACAACCTAACTATGGC.

This clone was seen ten or more times. The read finishes 3 residues shy of the CDR3 end, and the germline J gene is used to complete it. The chain is built from TRBV5-5 and TRBJ2-5, with D uncertain. The length of the CDR3 is 15 residues. Trimming stripped 0 bases from V and 1 base from J, with 10 bases between. CDR1 is SGHKS, CDR2 YYEKEE, per germline (reference sequence). CDR3 amino acids: CASSLGALLQETQYF. CDR3 bases read: TGTGCCAGCAGCTTGGGGGCCCTACTCCAAGAGACC.

By share, this clone ranks as medium-sized (0.01 to 0.1%). Sequencing ends 3 residues short of the CDR3 end; the germline J gene provides the rest. The chain uses TRBV29-1 and TRBJ2-1; D is unclear. From germline, CDR1 is SQVTM and CDR2 ANQGSEA. The CDR3 totals 12 residues. The V end lost 4 bases, the J end lost 4 bases, and 8 bases lay between the germline ends. CDR3 loop: CSVAFSYNEQFF. The CDR3 bases that were read are TGCAGCGTTGCCTTCAGTTACAATGAG.

In its sample, this clone was seen many times. The read halts 3 residues ahead of the CDR3 end, with the missing end drawn from the germline J gene. The V call is TRBV7-8, the J call TRBJ1-2; TRBD1 aligns across 8 bases. The CDR3 length is 16 residues. Germline values: CDR1 SGHVS, CDR2 FQNEAQ. CDR3 bases read: TGTGCCAGCAGATCAGGACAGGGAGGCCCCTCGTGGGGC. Translated: CASRSGQGGPSWG. The full-length CDR3 reads as CASRSGQGGPSWGYTF.

Ten or more counts support this clone. The missing CDR3 end, 3 residues past where the read stops, is filled in from the germline J gene. The chain joins TRBV5-1 to TRBJ2-7; a weak D match, TRBD1 (6 bases). The V end was cut by 9 bases, the J end by 3 bases, with 10 bases between. This CDR3 comprises 11 residues. Germline assignment: CDR1 SGHRS and CDR2 YFSETQ. This CDR3 is CANRDNYEQYF. The CDR3 bases that were read are TGCGCCAACCGGGACAACTACGAG.

This clone was recorded many times. The CDR3 end is not reached by the read, which stops 3 residues before it; the germline J gene fills it in. The chain recombines TRBV2 with TRBJ1-5; D not resolved. Germline-derived CDR1 and CDR2 are SNHLY and FYNNEI. The CDR3 has 15 residues. The V end was cut by 2 bases, the J end by 2 bases, with 10 bases between. CDR3 sequence reads: CASSEISNRNQPQHF. The covered CDR3 bases are TGTGCCAGCAGTGAAATAAGCAATCGCAATCAGCCC.

This clone was counted at least ten times. The CDR3 end lies 3 residues beyond the end of the read and is filled in from the germline J gene. This chain connects TRBV11-2 to TRBJ1-2; TRBD1 matches 7 bases. J lost 4 bases, V lost 1 base, and 3 bases had no gene match. CDR3 length: 14 amino acids. In germline, CDR1 is SGHAT, CDR2 FQNNGV. The CDR3 here is CASSLGGTAYGYTF. The covered CDR3 bases are TGTGCCAGCAGCTTAGGTGGGACAGCCTATGGC.

This clone has a count of ten or more. The read stops 3 residues short of the end of the CDR3; the missing end is completed from the germline J gene. J is TRBJ2-1 and V is TRBV29-1, with 10 bases fitting TRBD2. The CDR3 is made up of 15 amino acids. With 6 bases clipped from V and 4 bases from J, the junction kept 9 bases outside the gene matches. Per the germline V gene, CDR1 is SQVTM and CDR2 is ANQGSEA. Partial CDR3 DNA: TGCAGCGTGGAAACCGGGACTAGCGTATACAATGAG. This codes for CSVETGTSVYNE. In full, the CDR3 is CSVETGTSVYNEQFF.